The 8 T cell receptor beta chains below all came from one sample that was sequenced in a study of T cell responses to AZD1222 COVID-19 vaccine. Clones were sequenced by immunoSEQ multiplex PCR, and TCRdb holds only the in-frame ones, with some missing. The sample has 150,000 to 190,000 clones; 85% to 95% are singletons. The specimen comprised peripheral blood, sampled 28 days after the second AZD1222 dose. The receptors derive from an adult who received the AZD1222 COVID-19 vaccine.

This clone was observed once. V and J are TRBV20-1 and TRBJ1-2; D not resolved. In germline, CDR1 is DFQATT, CDR2 SNEGSKA (reference sequence). Trimming left V 7 bases short and J 1 base short, with 7 bases between. This CDR3 is built from 11 residues. The CDR3 loop is CSGHGNYGYTF. As DNA, the CDR3 is TGCAGTGGGCACGGTAACTATGGCTACACCTTC.

The V and J genes are TRBV4-1 and TRBJ1-4; D unresolved. This CDR3 region has 13 residues. Trimming removed 5 bases at V and 4 bases at J, with 8 bases between. Germline lookup yields CDR1 MGHRA and CDR2 YSYEKL. In DNA, the CDR3 is TGCGCCAGCAGCGTGGGCATTAATGAAAAACTGTTTTTT. It yields the protein CASSVGINEKLFF.

The genes are TRBV11-2 and TRBJ1-2; 8 nucleotides match TRBD1. The junction had 5 bases not matched to a gene; V was cut back by 3 bases and J by 2 bases. The V gene's germline CDR1 is SGHAT and CDR2 FQNNGV. The CDR3 runs 15 residues. Here the CDR3 reads CASSFGDRRNYGYTF. CDR3 DNA: TGTGCCAGCAGCTTCGGGGACAGGAGGAACTATGGCTACACCTTC.

The V and J genes are TRBV27 and TRBJ1-3, with unresolved D. The ends were cut back, 5 bases at V and 3 bases at J, with 5 bases in the middle. Germline-derived CDR1 and CDR2 are MNHEY and SMNVEV (reference sequence). The CDR3 has 12 amino acids. The CDR3 sequence is CASSPLGNTIYF. CDR3 sequence (DNA): TGTGCCAGCAGTCCACTTGGAAACACCATATATTTT.

This chain uses TRBV13 with TRBJ1-1; D remains unclear. This CDR3 has 13 residues. Trimming stripped 3 bases from V and 1 base from J, with 6 bases between. CDR1 is PRHDT, CDR2 FYEKMQ, per germline (reference sequence). CDR3 DNA: TGTGCCAGCAGCTTTTCCACGAACACTGAAGCTTTCTTT. Translating gives CASSFSTNTEAFF.

The chain is built from TRBV6-1 and TRBJ1-2; no definite D call. Trimming pared 1 base from V and 7 bases from J, leaving 10 bases between. This CDR3 region has 13 residues. CDR1 is MNHNS, CDR2 SASEGT, per germline. The CDR3 loop is CASSEVVRFGYTF. CDR3 DNA sequence: TGTGCCAGCAGTGAAGTAGTGAGATTTGGCTACACCTTC.

The V and J genes are TRBV2 and TRBJ2-1; 15 bases map to TRBD2. Germline V lookup: CDR1 SNHLY, CDR2 FYNNEI. With 6 bases clipped from V and 2 bases from J, the junction kept 11 bases outside the gene matches. This CDR3 has 19 amino acids. CDR3 sequence (DNA): TGTGCCAGCAGAGGGACTAGCGGGAGGCCGCCCAGCGCCTACAATGAGCAGTTCTTC. Encoded protein: CASRGTSGRPPSAYNEQFF.

The CDR3 DNA follows: TGTGCCAGCAGTCCCAGCCCCAGGACCCGCACCGAAGCTTTCTTT. Its protein is CASSPSPRTRTEAFF. The J gene is TRBJ1-1, the V gene TRBV28; D is ambiguous. V was clipped by 5 bases and J by 8 bases, with 21 bases between them. This CDR3 is 15 amino acids long. Germline loops: CDR1 MDHEN, CDR2 SYDVKM.